The clone carrying this T cell receptor beta chain has a single count. Antigen unknown. A much larger clonotype is one base distant, so this may be a read error. The source of the sample is a study of tumor-infiltrating lymphocytes in primary liver carcinoma. Whole-study findings and limits: Tumor region pairs outstripped tumor-adjacent and tumor-blood pairs in overlap.

Germline V gene lookup returns CDR1 SQVTM and CDR2 ANQGSEA. The ends were cut back, 6 bases at V and 5 bases at J, with 14 bases in the middle. The CDR3 loop spans 13 amino acids. With a constant-region primer, TCR beta cDNA was made from 450 to 500 ng of total RNA. Amplification in three nested multiplex PCR rounds with slightly modified ARM-PCR gave rise to TCR beta libraries. A C-beta reverse primer and TRBV1-TRBV30 forward primers served in each of the first two PCR rounds, at ten to eleven cycles apiece. A single record per CDR3 protein comes from TCRdb applying MiXCR to the multiplex PCR reads. The sample shows 300,000 to 350,000 distinct CDR3 sequences, 58% of them seen only once. Both blood RNA, taken from unsorted whole blood, and germline DNA were extracted. Donors were untreated and chronically infected with HBV.

The sequence derives from a woman aged 25 to 39 with primary liver carcinoma and hepatitis B virus infection. This rearrangement joins TRBV29-1 to TRBJ1-5, with D perhaps matching TRBD1 (6 bases). The sample was peripheral blood. The CDR3 bases are TGCAGCGTGGCCACAGGGCTCGATCAGCCCCAGCATTTT. Its protein is CSVATGLDQPQHF.